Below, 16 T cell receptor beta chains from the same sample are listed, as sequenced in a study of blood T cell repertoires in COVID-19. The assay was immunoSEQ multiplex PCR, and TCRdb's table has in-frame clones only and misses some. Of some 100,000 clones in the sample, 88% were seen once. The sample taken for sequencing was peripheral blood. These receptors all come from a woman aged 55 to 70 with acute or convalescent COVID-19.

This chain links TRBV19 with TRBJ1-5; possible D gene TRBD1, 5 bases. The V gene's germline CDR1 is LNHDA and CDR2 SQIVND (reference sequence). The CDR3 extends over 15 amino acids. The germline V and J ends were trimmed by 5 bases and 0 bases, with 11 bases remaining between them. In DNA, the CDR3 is TGTGCCAGTAGTTGGGGCGGGAATAGCAATCAGCCCCAGCATTTT. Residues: CASSWGGNSNQPQHF.

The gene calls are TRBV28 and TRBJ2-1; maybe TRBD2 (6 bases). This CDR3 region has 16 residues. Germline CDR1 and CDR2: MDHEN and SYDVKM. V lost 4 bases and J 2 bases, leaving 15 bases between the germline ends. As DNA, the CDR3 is TGTGCCAGCAGTTCCCGGGACTTCCCCGCCTACAATGAGCAGTTCTTC. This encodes CASSSRDFPAYNEQFF.

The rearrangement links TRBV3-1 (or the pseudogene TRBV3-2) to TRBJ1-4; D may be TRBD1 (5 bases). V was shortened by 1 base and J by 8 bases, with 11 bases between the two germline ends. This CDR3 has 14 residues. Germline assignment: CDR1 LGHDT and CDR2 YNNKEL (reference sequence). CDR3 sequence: CASSQGQGREKLFF. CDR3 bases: TGTGCCAGCAGCCAAGGTCAGGGTCGAGAAAAACTGTTTTTT.

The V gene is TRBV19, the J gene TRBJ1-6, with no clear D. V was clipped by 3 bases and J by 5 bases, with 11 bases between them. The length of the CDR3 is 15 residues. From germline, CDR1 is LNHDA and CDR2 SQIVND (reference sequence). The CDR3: CASSIYGTNNSPLHF. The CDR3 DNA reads TGTGCCAGTAGTATTTATGGTACAAATAATTCACCCCTCCACTTT.

The CDR3 DNA reads as TGTGCCAGCCTTCAGGGGATTAATGAAAAACTGTTTTTT. It is translated as CASLQGINEKLFF. V usage is TRBV6-5 and J usage is TRBJ1-4, with D maybe TRBD1 (6 bases). V gave up 8 bases and J gave up 4 bases, with 11 bases separating them. The CDR3 has 13 residues. In germline, CDR1 is MNHEY, CDR2 SVGAGI.

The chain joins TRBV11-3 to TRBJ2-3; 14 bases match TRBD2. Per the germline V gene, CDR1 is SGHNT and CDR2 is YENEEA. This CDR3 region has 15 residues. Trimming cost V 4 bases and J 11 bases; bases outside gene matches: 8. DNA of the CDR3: TGTGCCAGCAGCTCCCTGACTAGCGGGAGGGCCAAGCAGTATTTT. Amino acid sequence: CASSSLTSGRAKQYF.

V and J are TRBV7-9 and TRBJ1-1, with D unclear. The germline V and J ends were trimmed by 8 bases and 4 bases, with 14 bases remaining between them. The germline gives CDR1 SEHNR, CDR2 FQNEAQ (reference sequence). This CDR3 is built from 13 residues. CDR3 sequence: CASPSPGGTEAFF. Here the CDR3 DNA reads TGTGCCAGCCCCTCCCCGGGTGGCACTGAAGCTTTCTTT. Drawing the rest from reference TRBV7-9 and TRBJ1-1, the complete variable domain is DTGVSQNPRHKITKRGQNVTFRCDPISEHNRLYWYRQTLGQGPEFLTYFQNEAQLEKSRLLSDRFSAERPKGSFSTLEIQRTEQGDSAMYLCASPSPGGTEAFFGQGTRLTVV.

In DNA, the CDR3 is TGTGCCAGCAGTGAACGAGGATACGAGCAGTACTTC. Translation gives CASSERGYEQYF. The chain recombines TRBV6-1 with TRBJ2-7; D is undetermined. Germline values: CDR1 MNHNS, CDR2 SASEGT. V lost 2 bases, J lost 4 bases, and 6 bases lay in between. This CDR3 comprises 12 residues.

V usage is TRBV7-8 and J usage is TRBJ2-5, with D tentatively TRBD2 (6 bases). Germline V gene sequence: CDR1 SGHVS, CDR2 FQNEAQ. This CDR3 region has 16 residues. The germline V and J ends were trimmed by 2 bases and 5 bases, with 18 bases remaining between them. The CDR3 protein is CASSLMDWGVGETQYF. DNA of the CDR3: TGTGCCAGCAGCTTAATGGACTGGGGGGTAGGGGAGACCCAGTACTTC.

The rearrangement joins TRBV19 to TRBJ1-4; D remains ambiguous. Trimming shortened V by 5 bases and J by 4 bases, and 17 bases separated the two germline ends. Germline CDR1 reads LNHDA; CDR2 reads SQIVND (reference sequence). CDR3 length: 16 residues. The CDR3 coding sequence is TGTGCCAGTAGTCTGGCGGGCCCTGGGAGTAATGAAAAACTGTTTTTT. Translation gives CASSLAGPGSNEKLFF.

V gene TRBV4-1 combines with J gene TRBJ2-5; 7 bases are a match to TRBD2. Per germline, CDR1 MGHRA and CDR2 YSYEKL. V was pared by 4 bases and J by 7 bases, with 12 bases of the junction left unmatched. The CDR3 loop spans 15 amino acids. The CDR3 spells CASSPLGAGRVTQYF. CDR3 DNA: TGCGCCAGCAGCCCCCTAGGGGCAGGGAGGGTGACCCAGTACTTC.

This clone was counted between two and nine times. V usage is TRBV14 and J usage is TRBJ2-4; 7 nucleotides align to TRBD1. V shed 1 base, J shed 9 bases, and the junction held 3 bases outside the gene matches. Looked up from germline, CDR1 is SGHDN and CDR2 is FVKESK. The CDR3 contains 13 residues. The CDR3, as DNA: TGTGCCAGCAGCCAAGCATCAGGGGGCATTCAGTACTTC. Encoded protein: CASSQASGGIQYF. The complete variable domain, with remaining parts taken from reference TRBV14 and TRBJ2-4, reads EAGVTQFPSHSVIEKGQTVTLRCDPISGHDNLYWYRRVMGKEIKFLLHFVKESKQDESGMPNNRFLAERTGGTYSTLKVQPAELEDSGVYFCASSQASGGIQYFGAGTRLSVL.

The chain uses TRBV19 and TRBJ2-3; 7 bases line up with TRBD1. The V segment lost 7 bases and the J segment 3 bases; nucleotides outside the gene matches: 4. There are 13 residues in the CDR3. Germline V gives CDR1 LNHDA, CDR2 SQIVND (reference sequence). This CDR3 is CASIRQGTDTQYF. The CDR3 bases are TGTGCCAGTATCCGACAGGGAACAGATACGCAGTATTTT.

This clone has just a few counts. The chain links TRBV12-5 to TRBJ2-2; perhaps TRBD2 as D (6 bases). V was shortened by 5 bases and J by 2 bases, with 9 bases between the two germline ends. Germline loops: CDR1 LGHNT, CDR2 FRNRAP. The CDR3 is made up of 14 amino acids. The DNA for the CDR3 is TGTGCTAGTGGTATGACTAGTAACACCGGGGAGCTGTTTTTT. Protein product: CASGMTSNTGELFF.

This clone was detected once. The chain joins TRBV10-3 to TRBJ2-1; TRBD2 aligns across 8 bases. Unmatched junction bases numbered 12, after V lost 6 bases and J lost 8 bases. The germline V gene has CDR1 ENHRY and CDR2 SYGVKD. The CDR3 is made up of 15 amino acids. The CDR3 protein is CAISGRALSDDEQFF. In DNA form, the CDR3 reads TGTGCCATCAGCGGGAGGGCCCTTTCTGACGATGAGCAGTTCTTC.

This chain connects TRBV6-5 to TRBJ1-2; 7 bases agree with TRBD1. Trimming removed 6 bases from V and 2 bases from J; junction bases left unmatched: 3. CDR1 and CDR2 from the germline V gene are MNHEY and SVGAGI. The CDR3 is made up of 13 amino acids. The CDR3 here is CASRDRRNYGYTF. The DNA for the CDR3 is TGTGCCAGCAGGGACAGGCGGAACTATGGCTACACCTTC.